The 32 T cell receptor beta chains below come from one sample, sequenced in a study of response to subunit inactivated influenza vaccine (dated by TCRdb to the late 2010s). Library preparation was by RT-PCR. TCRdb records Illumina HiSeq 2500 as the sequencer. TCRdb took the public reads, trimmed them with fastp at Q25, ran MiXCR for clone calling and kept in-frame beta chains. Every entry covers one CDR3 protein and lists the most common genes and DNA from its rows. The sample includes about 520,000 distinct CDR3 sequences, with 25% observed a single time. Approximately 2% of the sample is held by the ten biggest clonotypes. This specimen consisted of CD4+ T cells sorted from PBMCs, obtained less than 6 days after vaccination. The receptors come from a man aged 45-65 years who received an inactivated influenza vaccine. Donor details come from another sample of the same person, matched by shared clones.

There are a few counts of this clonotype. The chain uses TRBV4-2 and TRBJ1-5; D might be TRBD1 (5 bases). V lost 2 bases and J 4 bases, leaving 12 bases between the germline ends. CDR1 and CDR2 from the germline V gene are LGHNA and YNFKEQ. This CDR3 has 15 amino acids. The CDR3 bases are TGTGCCAGCAGCCAACTCCAGGGCCCGAATCAGCCCCAGCATTTT. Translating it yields CASSQLQGPNQPQHF.

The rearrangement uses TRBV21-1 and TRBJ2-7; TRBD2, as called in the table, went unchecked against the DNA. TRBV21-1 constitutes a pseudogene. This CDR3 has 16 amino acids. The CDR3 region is CASTVLASGTSYEQYF. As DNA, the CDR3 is TGTGCCAGCACCGTCCTTGCTAGCGGGACCTCCTACGAGCAGTACTTC.

Here the CDR3 reads CASTMTGGGNEQFF. The CDR3, as DNA: TGTGCCAGCACCATGACAGGGGGTGGCAATGAGCAGTTCTTC. This chain links TRBV6-1 with TRBJ2-1, with 9 bases lining up with TRBD1. V shed 7 bases and J 6 bases; nucleotides not matched to a gene: 7. The CDR3 is 14 residues long. Germline V gene lookup returns CDR1 MNHNS and CDR2 SASEGT.

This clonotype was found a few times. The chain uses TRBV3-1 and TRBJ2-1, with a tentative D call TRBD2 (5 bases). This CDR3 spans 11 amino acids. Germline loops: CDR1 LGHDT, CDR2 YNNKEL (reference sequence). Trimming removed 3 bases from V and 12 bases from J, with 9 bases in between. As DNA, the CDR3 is TGTGCCAGCAGCCAGGGGAGTGGGCAGTTCTTC. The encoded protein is CASSQGSGQFF.

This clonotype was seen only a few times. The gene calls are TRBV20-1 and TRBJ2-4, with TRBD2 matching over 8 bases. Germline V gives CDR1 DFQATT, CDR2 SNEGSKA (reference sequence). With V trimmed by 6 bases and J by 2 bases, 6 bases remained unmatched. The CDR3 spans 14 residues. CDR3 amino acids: CSARRGGPKNIQYF. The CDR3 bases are TGCAGTGCACGTCGGGGGGGCCCCAAAAACATTCAGTACTTC.

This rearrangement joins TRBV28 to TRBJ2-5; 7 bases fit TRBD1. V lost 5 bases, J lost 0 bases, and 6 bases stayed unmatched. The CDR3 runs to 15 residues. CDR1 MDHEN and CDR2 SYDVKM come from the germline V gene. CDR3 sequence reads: CASSPHTGDQETQYF. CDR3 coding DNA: TGTGCCAGCAGTCCGCACACAGGGGACCAAGAGACCCAGTACTTC.

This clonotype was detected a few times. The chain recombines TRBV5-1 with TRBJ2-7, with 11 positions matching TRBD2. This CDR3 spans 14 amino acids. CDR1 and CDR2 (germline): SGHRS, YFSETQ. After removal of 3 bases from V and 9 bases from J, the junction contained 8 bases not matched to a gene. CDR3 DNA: TGCGCCAGCAGCTCCGGGACTAGCGGTTTCATGCAGTACTTC. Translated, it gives CASSSGTSGFMQYF.

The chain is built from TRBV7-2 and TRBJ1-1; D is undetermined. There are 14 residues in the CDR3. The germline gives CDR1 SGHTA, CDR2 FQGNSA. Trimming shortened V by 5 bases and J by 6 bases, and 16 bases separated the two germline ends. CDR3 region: CASSPGRAPAEAFF. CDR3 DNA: TGTGCCAGCAGCCCCGGTCGGGCTCCGGCTGAAGCTTTCTTT.

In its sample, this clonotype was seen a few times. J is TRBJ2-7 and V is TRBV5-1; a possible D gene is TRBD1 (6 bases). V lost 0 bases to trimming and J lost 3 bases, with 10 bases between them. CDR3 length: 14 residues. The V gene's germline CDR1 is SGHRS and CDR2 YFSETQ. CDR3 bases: TGCGCCAGCAGCTTGGACAGGGTTCTCTACGAGCAGTACTTC. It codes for CASSLDRVLYEQYF.

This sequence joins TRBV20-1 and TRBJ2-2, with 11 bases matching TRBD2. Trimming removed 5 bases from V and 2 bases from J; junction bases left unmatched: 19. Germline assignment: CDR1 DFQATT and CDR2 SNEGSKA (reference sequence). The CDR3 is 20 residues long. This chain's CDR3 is CSASSLQAPGLAVNTGELFF. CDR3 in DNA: TGCAGTGCTTCCTCATTACAGGCCCCGGGACTAGCGGTTAACACCGGGGAGCTGTTTTTT.

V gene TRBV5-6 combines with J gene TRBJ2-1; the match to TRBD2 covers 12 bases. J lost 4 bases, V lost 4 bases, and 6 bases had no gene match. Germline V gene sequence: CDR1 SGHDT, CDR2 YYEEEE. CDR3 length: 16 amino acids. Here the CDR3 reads CASSPGTSGHYNEQFF. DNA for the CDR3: TGTGCCAGCAGCCCGGGGACTAGCGGGCATTACAATGAGCAGTTCTTC.

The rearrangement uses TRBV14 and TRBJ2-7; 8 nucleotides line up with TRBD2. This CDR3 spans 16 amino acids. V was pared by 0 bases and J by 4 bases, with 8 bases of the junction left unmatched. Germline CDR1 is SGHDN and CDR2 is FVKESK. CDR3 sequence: CASSQEFGTSLYEQYF. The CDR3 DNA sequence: TGTGCCAGCAGCCAAGAATTCGGGACTAGTCTGTACGAGCAGTACTTC.

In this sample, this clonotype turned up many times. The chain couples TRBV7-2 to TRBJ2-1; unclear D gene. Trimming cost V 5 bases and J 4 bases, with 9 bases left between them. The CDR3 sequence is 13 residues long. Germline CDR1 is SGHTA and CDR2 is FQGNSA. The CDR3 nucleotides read TGTGCCAGCAGCCCTGATCCTTACAATGAGCAGTTCTTC. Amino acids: CASSPDPYNEQFF.

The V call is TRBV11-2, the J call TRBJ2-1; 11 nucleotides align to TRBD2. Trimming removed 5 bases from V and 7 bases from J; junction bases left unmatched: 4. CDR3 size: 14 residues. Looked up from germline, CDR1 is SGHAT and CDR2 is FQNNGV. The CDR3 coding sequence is TGTGCCAGCAGCCCTAGCGGGAGGACGAATGAGCAGTTCTTC. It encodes CASSPSGRTNEQFF. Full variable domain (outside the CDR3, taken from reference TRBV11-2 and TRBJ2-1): EAGVAQSPRYKIIEKRQSVAFWCNPISGHATLYWYQQILGQGPKLLIQFQNNGVVDDSQLPKDRFSAERLKGVDSTLKIQPAKLEDSAVYLCASSPSGRTNEQFFGPGTRLTVL.

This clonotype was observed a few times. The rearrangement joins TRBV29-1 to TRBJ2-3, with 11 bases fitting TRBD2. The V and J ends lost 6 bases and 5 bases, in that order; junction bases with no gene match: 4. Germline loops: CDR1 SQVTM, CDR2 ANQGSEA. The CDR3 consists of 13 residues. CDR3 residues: CSVGLAAVDTQYF. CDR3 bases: TGCAGCGTGGGACTAGCGGCTGTAGATACGCAGTATTTT.

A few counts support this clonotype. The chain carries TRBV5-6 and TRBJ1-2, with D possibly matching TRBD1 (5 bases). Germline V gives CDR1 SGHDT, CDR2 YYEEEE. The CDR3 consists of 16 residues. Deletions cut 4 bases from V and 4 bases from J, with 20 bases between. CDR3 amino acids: CASSGGYRQIRYGYTF. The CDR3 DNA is TGTGCCAGCAGCGGGGGTTACCGACAGATCCGCTATGGCTACACCTTC. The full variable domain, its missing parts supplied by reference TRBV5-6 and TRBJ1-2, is DAGVTQSPTHLIKTRGQQVTLRCSPKSGHDTVSWYQQALGQGPQFIFQYYEEEERQRGNFPDRFSGHQFPNYSSELNVNALLLGDSALYLCASSGGYRQIRYGYTFGSGTRLTVV.

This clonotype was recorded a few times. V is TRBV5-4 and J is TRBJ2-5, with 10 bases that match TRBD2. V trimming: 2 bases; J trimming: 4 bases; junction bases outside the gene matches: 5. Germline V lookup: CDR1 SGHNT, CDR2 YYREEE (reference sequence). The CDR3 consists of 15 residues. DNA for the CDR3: TGTGCCAGCAGCTTATCTAGCGGGAGACTAGAGACCCAGTACTTC. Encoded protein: CASSLSSGRLETQYF. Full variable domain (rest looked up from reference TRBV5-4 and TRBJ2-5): ETGVTQSPTHLIKTRGQQVTLRCSSQSGHNTVSWYQQALGQGPQFIFQYYREEENGRGNFPPRFSGLQFPNYSSELNVNALELDDSALYLCASSLSSGRLETQYFGPGTRLLVL.

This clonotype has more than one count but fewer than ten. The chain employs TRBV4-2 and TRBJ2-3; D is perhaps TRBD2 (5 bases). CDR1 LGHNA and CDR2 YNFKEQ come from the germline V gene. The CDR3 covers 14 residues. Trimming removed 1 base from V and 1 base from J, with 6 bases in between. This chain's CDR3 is CASSQGTGTDTQYF. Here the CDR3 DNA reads TGTGCCAGCAGCCAAGGGACTGGCACAGATACGCAGTATTTT.

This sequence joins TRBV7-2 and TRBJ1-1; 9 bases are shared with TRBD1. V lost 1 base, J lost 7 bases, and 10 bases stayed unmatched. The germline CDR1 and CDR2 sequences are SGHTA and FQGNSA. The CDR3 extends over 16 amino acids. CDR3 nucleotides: TGTGCCAGCAGCTTAGATGATGGGACAGGGCCCCTTGAAGCTTTCTTT. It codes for CASSLDDGTGPLEAFF.

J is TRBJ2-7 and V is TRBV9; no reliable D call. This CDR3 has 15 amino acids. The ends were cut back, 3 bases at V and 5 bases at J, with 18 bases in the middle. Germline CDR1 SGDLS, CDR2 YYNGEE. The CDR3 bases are TGTGCCAGCAGCGGCGGTCGATTCGCTCTGGACGAGCAGTACTTC. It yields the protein CASSGGRFALDEQYF.

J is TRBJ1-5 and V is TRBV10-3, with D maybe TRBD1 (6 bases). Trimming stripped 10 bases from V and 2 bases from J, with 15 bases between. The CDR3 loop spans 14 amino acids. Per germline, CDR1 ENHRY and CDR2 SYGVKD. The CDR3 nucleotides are TGTGCCACTACGCAGGGGTTGGGCAATCAGCCCCAGCATTTT. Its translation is CATTQGLGNQPQHF.

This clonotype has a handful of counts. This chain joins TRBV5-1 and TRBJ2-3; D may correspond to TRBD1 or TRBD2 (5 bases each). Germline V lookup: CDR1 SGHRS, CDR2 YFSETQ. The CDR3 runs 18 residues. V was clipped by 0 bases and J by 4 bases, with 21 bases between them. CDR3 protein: CASSLAQKARGGPDTQYF. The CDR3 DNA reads TGCGCCAGCAGCTTGGCCCAAAAGGCTAGGGGCGGGCCAGATACGCAGTATTTT.

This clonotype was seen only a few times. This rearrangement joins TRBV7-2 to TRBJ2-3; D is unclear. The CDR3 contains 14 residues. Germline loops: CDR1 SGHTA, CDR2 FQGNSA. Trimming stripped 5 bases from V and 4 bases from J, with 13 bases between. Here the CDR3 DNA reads TGTGCCAGCAGCCCTTGGGCCCGGGCAGATACGCAGTATTTT. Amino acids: CASSPWARADTQYF.

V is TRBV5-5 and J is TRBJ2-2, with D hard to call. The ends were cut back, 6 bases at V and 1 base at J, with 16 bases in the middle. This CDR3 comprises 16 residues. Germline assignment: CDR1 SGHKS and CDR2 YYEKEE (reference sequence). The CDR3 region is CASTQVVRQNTGELFF. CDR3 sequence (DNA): TGTGCCAGCACCCAAGTGGTCAGGCAGAACACCGGGGAGCTGTTTTTT.

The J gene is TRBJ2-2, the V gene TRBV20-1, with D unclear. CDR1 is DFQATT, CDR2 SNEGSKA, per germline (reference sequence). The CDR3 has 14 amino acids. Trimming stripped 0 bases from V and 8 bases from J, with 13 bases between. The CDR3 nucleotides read TGCAGTGCTAGAGATAGCAGGTCTTGGGGGGAGCTGTTTTTT. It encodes CSARDSRSWGELFF.

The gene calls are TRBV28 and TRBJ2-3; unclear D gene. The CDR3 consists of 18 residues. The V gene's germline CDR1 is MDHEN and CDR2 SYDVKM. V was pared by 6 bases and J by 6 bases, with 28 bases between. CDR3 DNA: TGTGCCAGCAGGGGGTACACATCCGGTGGACCCGAAGGCGATACGCAGTATTTT. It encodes CASRGYTSGGPEGDTQYF.

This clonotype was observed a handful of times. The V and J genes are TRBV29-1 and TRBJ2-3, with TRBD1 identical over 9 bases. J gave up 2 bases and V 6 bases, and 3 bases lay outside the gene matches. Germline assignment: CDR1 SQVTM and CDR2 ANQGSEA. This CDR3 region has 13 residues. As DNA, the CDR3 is TGCAGCGTACGGACAGGGGTCACAGATACGCAGTATTTT. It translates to CSVRTGVTDTQYF.

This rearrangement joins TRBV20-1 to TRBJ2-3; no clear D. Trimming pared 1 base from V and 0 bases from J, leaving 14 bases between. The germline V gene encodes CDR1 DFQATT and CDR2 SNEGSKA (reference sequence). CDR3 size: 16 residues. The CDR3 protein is CSARGSWVSSTDTQYF. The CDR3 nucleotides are TGCAGTGCTAGAGGTTCCTGGGTATCTAGCACAGATACGCAGTATTTT.

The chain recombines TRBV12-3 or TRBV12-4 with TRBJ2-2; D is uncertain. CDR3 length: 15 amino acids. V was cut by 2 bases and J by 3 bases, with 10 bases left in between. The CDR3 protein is CASSLTVKHTGELFF. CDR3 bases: TGTGCCAGCAGTTTAACAGTCAAGCACACCGGGGAGCTGTTTTTT.

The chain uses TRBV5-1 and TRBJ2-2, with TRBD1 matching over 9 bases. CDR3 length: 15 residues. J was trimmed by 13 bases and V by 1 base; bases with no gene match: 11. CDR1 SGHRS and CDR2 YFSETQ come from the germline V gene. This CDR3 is CASSLMGQGRRRLFF. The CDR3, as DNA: TGCGCCAGCAGCTTGATGGGACAGGGTCGTAGGAGGCTGTTTTTT. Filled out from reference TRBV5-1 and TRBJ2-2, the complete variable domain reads KAGVTQTPRYLIKTRGQQVTLSCSPISGHRSVSWYQQTPGQGLQFLFEYFSETQRNKGNFPGRFSGRQFSNSRSEMNVSTLELGDSALYLCASSLMGQGRRRLFFGEGSRLTVL.

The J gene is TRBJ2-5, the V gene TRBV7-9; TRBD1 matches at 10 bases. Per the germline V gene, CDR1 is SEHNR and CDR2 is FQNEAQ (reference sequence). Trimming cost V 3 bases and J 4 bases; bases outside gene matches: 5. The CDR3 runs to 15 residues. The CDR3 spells CASSFVGQGPETQYF. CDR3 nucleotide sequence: TGTGCCAGCAGCTTTGTGGGACAGGGGCCAGAGACCCAGTACTTC.

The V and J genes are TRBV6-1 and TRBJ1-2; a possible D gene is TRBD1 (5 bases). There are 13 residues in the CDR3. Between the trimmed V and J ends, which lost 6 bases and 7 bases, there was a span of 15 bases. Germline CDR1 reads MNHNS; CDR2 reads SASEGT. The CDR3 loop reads CASSKADSFGYTF. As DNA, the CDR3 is TGTGCCAGCAGCAAGGCAGACAGTTTTGGCTACACCTTC.